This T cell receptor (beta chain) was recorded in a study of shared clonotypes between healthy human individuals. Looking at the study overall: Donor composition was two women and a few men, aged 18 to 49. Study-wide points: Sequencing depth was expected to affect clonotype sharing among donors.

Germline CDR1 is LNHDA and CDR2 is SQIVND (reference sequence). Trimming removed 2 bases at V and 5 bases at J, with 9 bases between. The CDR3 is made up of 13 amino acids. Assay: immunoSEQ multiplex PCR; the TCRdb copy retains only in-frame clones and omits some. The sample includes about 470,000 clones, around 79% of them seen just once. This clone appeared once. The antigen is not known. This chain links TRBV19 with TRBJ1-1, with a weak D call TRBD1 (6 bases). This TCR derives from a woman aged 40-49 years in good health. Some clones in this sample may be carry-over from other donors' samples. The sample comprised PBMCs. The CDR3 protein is CASSIRDTTEAFF. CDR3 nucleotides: TGTGCCAGTAGTATAAGGGACACGACTGAAGCTTTCTTT. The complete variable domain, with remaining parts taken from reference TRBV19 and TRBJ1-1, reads DGGITQSPKYLFRKEGQNVTLSCEQNLNHDAMYWYRQDPGQGLRLIYYSQIVNDFQKGDIAEGYSVSREKKESFPLTVTSAQKNPTAFYLCASSIRDTTEAFFGQGTRLTVV.